This T cell receptor (beta chain) is from a study of control samples from healthy donors and cancer patients. The table came from immunoSEQ multiplex PCR; TCRdb's copy has only in-frame clones and leaves some out. The sample lists 71,000 or so clones, roughly 90% occurring once. From germline, CDR1 is MDHEN and CDR2 SYDVKM. With V trimmed by 5 bases and J by 4 bases, 7 bases remained unmatched. The CDR3 is 14 amino acids. J is TRBJ2-5 and V is TRBV28; 7 bases map to TRBD1. The sequenced sample was PBMCs. This TCR derives from a man between 60 and 75 years old with lung cancer. The CDR3 nucleotides are TGTGCCAGCAGTAAACGACAGGGCCGAGAGACCCAGTACTTC. Its protein is CASSKRQGRETQYF.